This T cell receptor beta chain was sequenced for a study of shared clonotypes between healthy human individuals. Study-wide results and caveats: Although depth was large, rarefaction showed that sequencing of the sorted subsets was incomplete.

J was trimmed by 4 bases and V by 4 bases; bases with no gene match: 4. Germline values: CDR1 SNHLY, CDR2 FYNNEI. The CDR3 is 15 residues long. A single count supports this clone. Its target is unknown. The method was immunoSEQ multiplex PCR; TCRdb's version includes in-frame clones alone and lacks a portion of them. The sample comprises about 2.5 million clones, approximately 90% of which are singletons, and 0.3% to 0.45% rests with the top ten. J is TRBJ2-2 and V is TRBV2; TRBD1 matches at 9 bases. This receptor was taken from a man between 18 and 35 years old in good health. Some clones in this sample may be carry-over from other donors' samples. The source material was naive CD4+ T cells from PBMCs. Regarding subset: CD45RA+ positively selected. The CDR3 is CASSAGTGPTGELFF. The CDR3 DNA reads TGTGCCAGCAGTGCCGGGACAGGGCCCACCGGGGAGCTGTTTTTT.